This entry lists 14 T cell receptor beta chains sequenced from one sample in a study of regulatory T cells in long-lasting Graves disease. Assembly of TCR beta libraries relied on iRepertoire HTBI primers together with Arm-PCR of CDR3 regions. In TCRdb, the multiplex PCR reads were re-called with MiXCR into one record per CDR3 protein. The repertoire has roughly 360,000 distinct CDR3 sequences, approximately 12% of them found once; the top ten carry over 15%. Time point indicated: newly diagnosed GD, antithyroid drugs for less than 3 months. RNA isolated from PBMCs was used to make the TCR library. The sample also formed part of further work on T cells in Graves' hyperthyroidism and ophthalmopathy.

Source: peripheral blood mononuclear cells (PBMCs), taken at new diagnosis, from a patient treated with antithyroid drugs. These TCRs come from a woman aged 18-29 years with Graves disease.

This clonotype appeared many times. V is TRBV6-1 and J is TRBJ1-1; D may be TRBD1 (6 bases). The CDR3 totals 14 residues. The V end lost 8 bases, the J end lost 5 bases, and 18 bases lay between the germline ends. Germline V gene lookup returns CDR1 MNHNS and CDR2 SASEGT. CDR3 coding DNA: TGTGCCAGCCTACGACAGGCTACGGGGACTGAAGCTTTCTTT. It yields the protein CASLRQATGTEAFF.

Many counts were recorded for this clonotype. One end of the junction varies from germline; a read error may be responsible. The genes are TRBV2 and TRBJ1-2; D may be TRBD1 (6 bases). Germline lookup yields CDR1 SNHLY and CDR2 FYNNEI. This CDR3 has 14 amino acids. CDR3 nucleotides: TGTGCCAGCGGTGATACAGGGATTAACTATGGCTACACCTTC. This gives the protein CASGDTGINYGYTF.

This clonotype was seen ten or more times. The germline gene is not matched at one end of the junction; a read error may be the cause. The J gene is TRBJ1-1, the V gene TRBV7-9, with TRBD1 matching over 7 bases. Per germline, CDR1 SEHNR and CDR2 FQNEAQ (reference sequence). CDR3 length equals 14 residues. The CDR3 bases are TGTGCCAGCAGCCCCCAGGGGGGTAACATTGAAGCTTTCTTT. Translation gives CASSPQGGNIEAFF. Full variable domain (remainder filled in from reference TRBV7-9 and TRBJ1-1): DTGVSQNPRHKITKRGQNVTFRCDPISEHNRLYWYRQTLGQGPEFLTYFQNEAQLEKSRLLSDRFSAERPKGSFSTLEIQRTEQGDSAMYLCASSPQGGNIEAFFGQGTRLTVV.

This clonotype was counted at least ten times. The genes are TRBV9 and TRBJ2-1; either TRBD1 or TRBD2 may supply D (5 bases each). V was pared by 5 bases and J by 0 bases, with 12 bases between. Germline V gives CDR1 SGDLS, CDR2 YYNGEE. This CDR3 contains 15 residues. CDR3: CASSVGGGSYNEQFF. The CDR3 DNA follows: TGTGCCAGCAGTGTTGGGGGTGGCTCCTACAATGAGCAGTTCTTC. The variable domain in full, completed from reference TRBV9 and TRBJ2-1, reads DSGVTQTPKHLITATGQRVTLRCSPRSGDLSVYWYQQSLDQGLQFLIQYYNGEERAKGNILERFSAQQFPDLHSELNLSSLELGDSALYFCASSVGGGSYNEQFFGPGTRLTVL.

A single count supports this clonotype. This chain connects TRBV10-3 to TRBJ1-5; D not resolved. The germline V gene has CDR1 ENHRY and CDR2 SYGVKD. The V gene lost 1 base and the J gene lost 4 bases, with 2 bases spanning the gap. The CDR3 loop spans 12 amino acids. CDR3 bases: TGTGCCATCAGTGAGTTTAATCAGCCCCAGCATTTT. Translated: CAISEFNQPQHF.

This clonotype was counted ten times or more. The CDR3 DNA is TGTGCCAGCAGCCTGGGACGGATGACAGATACGCAGTATTTT. Its protein is CASSLGRMTDTQYF. V gene TRBV3-1 combines with J gene TRBJ2-3; D might be TRBD1 or TRBD2, each matching 5 bases. Trimming shortened V by 4 bases and J by 3 bases, and 11 bases separated the two germline ends. The germline CDR1 and CDR2 sequences are LGHDT and YNNKEL (reference sequence). CDR3 length equals 14 residues.

This clonotype was detected many times. The chain links TRBV10-3 to TRBJ1-1; D gene unclear. Germline V gene data show CDR1 as ENHRY and CDR2 as SYGVKD. Trimming removed 3 bases from V and 0 bases from J, with 11 bases in between. This CDR3 has 15 amino acids. In DNA form, the CDR3 reads TGTGCCATCAGTGATACAGCTCGAATGAACACTGAAGCTTTCTTT. Protein product: CAISDTARMNTEAFF.

This chain uses TRBV5-5 with TRBJ1-5; no firm D call. The CDR3 runs to 15 residues. Germline lookup yields CDR1 SGHKS and CDR2 YYEKEE (reference sequence). The V gene lost 0 bases and the J gene lost 4 bases, with 11 bases spanning the gap. The CDR3: CASSLGAGRNQPQHF. DNA of the CDR3: TGTGCCAGCAGCTTGGGGGCAGGACGTAATCAGCCCCAGCATTTT. The whole variable domain, filled in from reference TRBV5-5 and TRBJ1-5, reads DAGVTQSPTHLIKTRGQQVTLRCSPISGHKSVSWYQQVLGQGPQFIFQYYEKEERGRGNFPDRFSARQFPNYSSELNVNALLLGDSALYLCASSLGAGRNQPQHFGDGTRLSIL.

This clonotype appeared a single time. The V and J genes are TRBV4-3 and TRBJ2-3, with D hard to call. V lost 0 bases to trimming and J lost 0 bases, with 13 bases between them. This CDR3 comprises 17 residues. Germline V CDR1 and CDR2: LGHNA, YSLEER. CDR3 DNA: TGCGCCAGCAGCCAAGAGGCATACGGGTTTAGCACAGATACGCAGTATTTT. This codes for CASSQEAYGFSTDTQYF.

This clonotype was recorded a few times. This chain uses TRBV29-1 with TRBJ1-4, with D hard to call. CDR1 SQVTM and CDR2 ANQGSEA come from the germline V gene. V was clipped by 3 bases and J by 0 bases, with 8 bases between them. The CDR3 totals 14 residues. CDR3: CSVEWSSTNEKLFF. For the CDR3, the DNA is TGCAGCGTTGAGTGGAGTTCAACTAATGAAAAACTGTTTTTT. Filled out from reference TRBV29-1 and TRBJ1-4, the complete variable domain reads SAVISQKPSRDICQRGTSLTIQCQVDSQVTMMFWYRQQPGQSLTLIATANQGSEATYESGFVIDKFPISRPNLTFSTLTVSNMSPEDSSIYLCSVEWSSTNEKLFFGSGTQLSVL.

Notes on this clonotype: Given a much more abundant clone one base away, this may be a read error. This chain connects TRBV20-1 to TRBJ2-3; D possibly matches TRBD1 or TRBD2 (5 bases each). Near its end, the DNA agrees better with TRBJ2-7, so the J call may be wrong. The CDR3 has 13 residues. CDR1 is DFQATT, CDR2 SNEGSKA, per germline (reference sequence). CDR3 in amino acids: CSARFRGNNEQYF. In nucleotides, the CDR3 is TGCAGTGCTAGATTCCGGGGCAACAATGAGCAGTACTTC.

This clonotype was observed a handful of times. This chain uses TRBV18 with TRBJ1-4, with D tentatively TRBD1 (6 bases). This CDR3 is built from 16 residues. V shed 4 bases and J shed 4 bases, with 16 bases lying between them. Germline V CDR1 and CDR2: KGHSH, LQKENI. DNA of the CDR3: TGTGCCAGCTCACAAACTATAAGGGGGTTTAATGAAAAACTGTTTTTT. This encodes CASSQTIRGFNEKLFF.

In regard to this clonotype: No conserved phenylalanine or tryptophan is present at the end of the CDR3, so a read error is the likely explanation. This chain connects TRBV29-1 to TRBJ1-1, with 7 bases that match TRBD1. Germline V gives CDR1 SQVTM, CDR2 ANQGSEA. After removal of 5 bases from V and 7 bases from J, the junction contained 10 bases not matched to a gene. The CDR3 covers 13 residues. The CDR3 bases are TGCAGCGTTACCGGGACAGCTATCTTTGAAGCTTTCCTT. Protein product: CSVTGTAIFEAFL.

The chain has TRBV5-1 and TRBJ2-7; D might be TRBD2 (6 bases). CDR3 length: 13 amino acids. Germline V lookup: CDR1 SGHRS, CDR2 YFSETQ. Trimming removed 4 bases at V and 3 bases at J, with 11 bases between. The CDR3 here is CASSLEGNYEQYF. DNA of the CDR3: TGCGCCAGCAGCCTGGAGGGGAACTACGAGCAGTACTTC.